Shown below are 26 T cell receptor beta chains from a single sample sequenced in a study of T cell responses to AZD1222 COVID-19 vaccine. Profiled with immunoSEQ multiplex PCR; TCRdb holds only in-frame clones, not every one. Among roughly 83,000 clones listed, around 86% were seen once. The sample in question was peripheral blood, obtained on day 0 of AZD1222 vaccination. These receptors all stem from an adult in good health.

The genes are TRBV6-6 and TRBJ2-2; D might be TRBD1 (5 bases). The CDR3 is made up of 13 amino acids. V was trimmed by 10 bases and J by 1 base, leaving 10 bases between them. Germline V lookup: CDR1 MNHNY, CDR2 SVGAGI (reference sequence). The chain's CDR3 is CATRRGNTGELFF. The DNA for the CDR3 is TGTGCCACCAGAAGGGGGAACACCGGGGAGCTGTTTTTT.

The V and J genes are TRBV9 and TRBJ1-5; possibly TRBD1 for D (5 bases). The germline V gene has CDR1 SGDLS and CDR2 YYNGEE. The length of the CDR3 is 15 residues. V lost 0 bases and J lost 3, with 10 bases in between. CDR3 in DNA: TGTGCCAGCAGCGTAGGGGGCAACGACAATCAGCCCCAGCATTTT. Translating gives CASSVGGNDNQPQHF. The whole variable domain, filled in from reference TRBV9 and TRBJ1-5, reads DSGVTQTPKHLITATGQRVTLRCSPRSGDLSVYWYQQSLDQGLQFLIQYYNGEERAKGNILERFSAQQFPDLHSELNLSSLELGDSALYFCASSVGGNDNQPQHFGDGTRLSIL.

This rearrangement joins TRBV16 to TRBJ1-1; D perhaps matches TRBD1 (6 bases). V was cut by 4 bases and J by 1 base, with 13 bases left in between. Germline V gives CDR1 KGHSY, CDR2 FQNENV. CDR3 size: 15 residues. CDR3: CASSPRRTENTEAFF. The DNA for the CDR3 is TGTGCCAGCAGCCCCCGACGGACAGAGAACACTGAAGCTTTCTTT.

In this sample, this clone turned up once. This chain uses TRBV4-3 with TRBJ1-2, with 7 bases fitting TRBD1. CDR3 length: 13 amino acids. Germline V CDR1 and CDR2: LGHNA, YSLEER. V lost 3 bases to trimming and J lost 7 bases; unmatched junction nucleotides: 5. CDR3 protein: CASSQGRGTGYTF. The CDR3 bases are TGCGCCAGCAGCCAGGGCAGGGGGACTGGCTACACCTTC.

The chain couples TRBV28 to TRBJ1-6; no clear D. Deletions cut 6 bases from V and 7 bases from J, with 10 bases between. CDR1 and CDR2 (germline): MDHEN, SYDVKM. The CDR3 totals 13 residues. The CDR3 here is CASRSPANSPLHF. The DNA for the CDR3 is TGTGCCAGCAGAAGTCCGGCGAATTCACCCCTCCACTTT.

The chain couples TRBV29-1 to TRBJ2-4, with 13 bases identical to TRBD2. The germline V gene encodes CDR1 SQVTM and CDR2 ANQGSEA. There are 14 residues in the CDR3. Losses at the gene ends were 4 bases for V and 7 bases for J; bases not matched to a gene: 4. Here the CDR3 DNA reads TGCAGCGTTGGACTAGCGGGAGGTATGAACATTCAGTACTTC. Amino acids: CSVGLAGGMNIQYF.

The chain carries TRBV30 and TRBJ2-1; 9 nucleotides agree with TRBD1. Trimming at V came to 5 bases and at J to 7 bases, leaving 6 bases not matched to a gene. Germline V gene data show CDR1 as GTSNPN and CDR2 as SVGIG (reference sequence). The CDR3 has 13 amino acids. In DNA, the CDR3 is TGTGCCTGGGCCCGGACAGGGGTGAATGAGCAGTTCTTC. Translating it yields CAWARTGVNEQFF.

The CDR3 reads CASSLGTGDGYTF. Here the CDR3 DNA reads TGTGCCAGCTCACTTGGGACAGGGGACGGCTACACCTTC. This chain uses TRBV18 with TRBJ1-2, with TRBD1 identical over 10 bases. V dropped 4 bases and J dropped 8; count of bases not matched to a gene: 4. CDR1 KGHSH and CDR2 LQKENI come from the germline V gene. The CDR3 consists of 13 residues.

The chain recombines TRBV25-1 with TRBJ1-5; possibly TRBD1 for D (6 bases). Germline assignment: CDR1 MGHDK and CDR2 SYGVNS. Trimming shortened V by 7 bases and J by 0 bases, and 13 bases separated the two germline ends. The CDR3 has 15 residues. This CDR3 is CASTLGHYSNQPQHF. The CDR3 coding sequence is TGTGCCAGCACCTTGGGACACTATAGCAATCAGCCCCAGCATTTT. Full variable domain (missing parts from reference TRBV25-1 and TRBJ1-5): EADIYQTPRYLVIGTGKKITLECSQTMGHDKMYWYQQDPGMELHLIHYSYGVNSTEKGDLSSESTVSRIRTEHFPLTLESARPSHTSQYLCASTLGHYSNQPQHFGDGTRLSIL.

The V call is TRBV5-1, the J call TRBJ2-1; 7 bases agree with TRBD1. V lost 3 bases, J lost 7 bases, and 16 bases stayed unmatched. The CDR3 sequence is 17 residues long. Germline CDR1 and CDR2: SGHRS and YFSETQ. In nucleotides, the CDR3 is TGCGCCAGCAGCTCCATAACCGGGACAGCGATGGGGAATGAGCAGTTCTTC. Amino acid sequence: CASSSITGTAMGNEQFF. The whole variable domain, filled in from reference TRBV5-1 and TRBJ2-1, reads KAGVTQTPRYLIKTRGQQVTLSCSPISGHRSVSWYQQTPGQGLQFLFEYFSETQRNKGNFPGRFSGRQFSNSRSEMNVSTLELGDSALYLCASSSITGTAMGNEQFFGPGTRLTVL.

The genes are TRBV25-1 and TRBJ2-5; TRBD2 agrees at 9 bases. Germline CDR1 is MGHDK and CDR2 is SYGVNS. Losses at the gene ends were 7 bases for V and 1 base for J; bases not matched to a gene: 7. This CDR3 contains 15 residues. CDR3 in amino acids: CASTASGDPQETQYF. CDR3 coding DNA: TGTGCCAGCACGGCTAGCGGGGACCCCCAAGAGACCCAGTACTTC.

The gene calls are TRBV7-9 and TRBJ1-2; 12 positions match TRBD1. Germline V gene lookup returns CDR1 SEHNR and CDR2 FQNEAQ (reference sequence). The CDR3 is 16 residues long. V lost 3 bases to trimming and J lost 8 bases; unmatched junction nucleotides: 10. CDR3 region: CASSFATGQGAGGYTF. The CDR3 region has the DNA TGTGCCAGCAGCTTCGCAACGGGACAGGGGGCTGGGGGCTACACCTTC.

The chain recombines TRBV29-1 with TRBJ2-1; perhaps D is TRBD1 or TRBD2 (6 bases each). The germline gives CDR1 SQVTM, CDR2 ANQGSEA. This CDR3 spans 14 amino acids. V gave up 7 bases and J gave up 8 bases, with 21 bases separating them. The CDR3 coding sequence is TGCAGCGCCCAAGGGGGACTTCCATGGGATGAGCAGTTCTTC. Translating it yields CSAQGGLPWDEQFF.

CDR3 in DNA: TGTGCCAGCAGCTCCAGGGAAACTGGGTACAATGAGCAGTTCTTC. Translation: CASSSRETGYNEQFF. This chain connects TRBV11-3 to TRBJ2-1; D is possibly TRBD1 (5 bases). The germline V and J ends were trimmed by 4 bases and 4 bases, with 14 bases remaining between them. This CDR3 is built from 15 residues. The germline V gene encodes CDR1 SGHNT and CDR2 YENEEA.

DNA of the CDR3: TGTGCCAGCAGCCCCCGACAGGGTTCACCCCTCCACTTT. It specifies CASSPRQGSPLHF. The rearrangement uses TRBV11-2 and TRBJ1-6, with 7 bases that match TRBD1. Germline loops: CDR1 SGHAT, CDR2 FQNNGV. The CDR3 is 13 amino acids. V gave up 5 bases and J gave up 9 bases; unmatched junction bases: 4.

This clone came up a few times. The chain recombines TRBV5-4 with TRBJ1-3, with no clear D. Germline V gene data show CDR1 as SGHNT and CDR2 as YYREEE (reference sequence). With 1 base removed from V and 4 bases from J, the gap between germline ends came to 6 bases. The CDR3 covers 13 residues. In DNA, the CDR3 is TGTGCCAGCAGCTTGAGCAGGGGAAACACCATATATTTT. This encodes CASSLSRGNTIYF. The full variable domain, rest sourced from reference TRBV5-4 and TRBJ1-3, is ETGVTQSPTHLIKTRGQQVTLRCSSQSGHNTVSWYQQALGQGPQFIFQYYREEENGRGNFPPRFSGLQFPNYSSELNVNALELDDSALYLCASSLSRGNTIYFGEGSWLTVV.

V and J are TRBV10-3 and TRBJ1-4; D is uncertain. The CDR3 runs 16 residues. Germline lookup yields CDR1 ENHRY and CDR2 SYGVKD. Deletions cut 11 bases from V and 4 bases from J, with 23 bases between. The CDR3 region is CAPTKPRVPLNEKLFF. The CDR3, as DNA: TGTGCCCCAACGAAACCCCGGGTGCCACTTAATGAAAAACTGTTTTTT.

The chain joins TRBV19 to TRBJ1-6; TRBD1 aligns across 9 bases. Trimming cost V 6 bases and J 9 bases; bases outside gene matches: 9. Germline values: CDR1 LNHDA, CDR2 SQIVND (reference sequence). The CDR3 is 15 amino acids. The CDR3 sequence is CASRLDRGVTSPLHF. The CDR3 bases are TGTGCCAGTAGACTGGACAGGGGCGTTACTTCACCCCTCCACTTT.

As DNA, the CDR3 is TGTGCCAGCTACGGGACTACCAATGAGCAGTTCTTC. It specifies CASYGTTNEQFF. This chain joins TRBV7-9 and TRBJ2-1, with TRBD2 matching 7 bases. Germline values: CDR1 SEHNR, CDR2 FQNEAQ (reference sequence). Losses at the gene ends were 8 bases for V and 6 bases for J; bases not matched to a gene: 4. This CDR3 has 12 amino acids.

The rearrangement joins TRBV25-1 to TRBJ2-3; D tentatively fits TRBD1 or TRBD2 (5 bases each). The V gene's germline CDR1 is MGHDK and CDR2 SYGVNS. Between the trimmed V and J ends, which lost 1 base and 3 bases, there was a span of 11 bases. This CDR3 comprises 15 residues. The CDR3 here is CASSEWDGGTDTQYF. In DNA, the CDR3 is TGTGCCAGCAGTGAATGGGACGGCGGGACAGATACGCAGTATTTT.

V is TRBV7-9 and J is TRBJ2-3; the D is unclear. CDR1 is SEHNR, CDR2 FQNEAQ, per germline (reference sequence). The length of the CDR3 is 15 residues. With 5 bases removed from V and 2 bases from J, the gap between germline ends came to 14 bases. The CDR3 region is CASSPRRAPTDTQYF. The DNA for the CDR3 is TGTGCCAGCAGCCCCCGTAGGGCCCCCACAGATACGCAGTATTTT.

This clone was observed a handful of times. V is TRBV28 and J is TRBJ2-1; D possibly corresponds to TRBD2 (5 bases). There are 13 residues in the CDR3. V lost 7 bases and J 5 bases, leaving 12 bases between the germline ends. The germline V gene has CDR1 MDHEN and CDR2 SYDVKM. The CDR3 spells CASKGGWHNEQFF. As DNA, the CDR3 is TGTGCCAGCAAAGGCGGGTGGCACAATGAGCAGTTCTTC.

The chain recombines TRBV24-1 with TRBJ2-2, with unresolved D. CDR3 length: 16 amino acids. The V gene lost 2 bases and the J gene lost 5 bases, with 14 bases spanning the gap. Germline V gene lookup returns CDR1 KGHDR and CDR2 SFDVKD. CDR3 DNA: TGTGCCACCAGTGATTCATTGGCCCCCGGAACCGGGGAGCTGTTTTTT. Its protein is CATSDSLAPGTGELFF.

The chain links TRBV28 to TRBJ1-6, with 7 bases aligning to TRBD1. The CDR3 sequence is 16 residues long. Germline V gene sequence: CDR1 MDHEN, CDR2 SYDVKM. The J segment lost 2 bases and the V segment lost 6 bases, leaving 7 bases of the junction unmatched. DNA of the CDR3: TGTGCCAGCAGCTCATCCACAGGGGCCTATAATTCACCCCTCCACTTT. Amino acid sequence: CASSSSTGAYNSPLHF.

The gene calls are TRBV6-6 and TRBJ1-5; TRBD1 matches at 11 bases. Germline V gene sequence: CDR1 MNHNY, CDR2 SVGAGI (reference sequence). CDR3 length: 16 residues. Trimming at V came to 0 bases and at J to 6 bases, leaving 4 bases not matched to a gene. The CDR3 DNA reads TGTGCCAGCAGTTACTCGGGGACAGGGGGAATTCAGCCCCAGCATTTT. Amino acid sequence: CASSYSGTGGIQPQHF.

This clone was seen only a few times. J is TRBJ1-1 and V is TRBV5-1, with 7 bases identical to TRBD1. The CDR3 is 16 residues long. Trimming removed 2 bases from V and 0 bases from J; junction bases left unmatched: 7. Germline CDR1 and CDR2: SGHRS and YFSETQ. The CDR3 DNA reads as TGCGCCAGCAGCTTCCGACAGGGCCTCATGAACACTGAAGCTTTCTTT. This gives the protein CASSFRQGLMNTEAFF.